One and the same sample provided the 12 T cell receptor beta chains below, sequenced in a study of response to subunit inactivated influenza vaccine. TCRdb processed the RT-PCR reads anew with MiXCR; each CDR3 protein has one entry. The data contain roughly 700,000 distinct CDR3 sequences, 15% to 17% of them singletons. The sequencing used PBMCs from blood, collected 11 to 12 days after vaccination. These receptors came from a man in his fifties or sixties who received an inactivated influenza vaccine.

DNA for the CDR3: TGTGCCAGCAGTGAGGACAGGGTGTCTCCCAAGACCCATCCTAGCAATCAGCCCCAGCATTTT. Encoded protein: CASSEDRVSPKTHPSNQPQHF. The chain has TRBV6-1 and TRBJ1-5; 8 bases map to TRBD1. Germline lookup yields CDR1 MNHNS and CDR2 SASEGT. The CDR3 covers 21 residues. V lost 3 bases and J lost 0; bases outside the gene matches: 19.

This clonotype was recorded a few times. The chain joins TRBV20-1 to TRBJ1-6; D call uncertain. There are 13 residues in the CDR3. Between the trimmed V and J ends, which lost 5 bases and 6 bases, there was a span of 11 bases. The germline gives CDR1 DFQATT, CDR2 SNEGSKA (reference sequence). This chain's CDR3 is CSARTQFNSPLHF. CDR3 bases: TGCAGTGCTCGAACCCAGTTTAATTCACCCCTCCACTTT.

The chain recombines TRBV6-2 or TRBV6-3 with TRBJ2-3; the match to TRBD2 covers 10 bases. V trimming: 6 bases; J trimming: 0 bases; junction bases outside the gene matches: 6. The CDR3 is 16 residues long. Germline CDR1 MNHEY, CDR2 SVGEGT. The CDR3 sequence is CASRLIAGGSTDTQYF. CDR3 sequence (DNA): TGTGCCAGCAGGCTTATAGCGGGAGGAAGCACAGATACGCAGTATTTT.

The V gene is TRBV15, the J gene TRBJ2-7; no definite D call. CDR3 length: 13 residues. Trimming left V 3 bases short and J 6 bases short, with 12 bases between. Germline CDR1 and CDR2: LNHNV and YYDKDF (reference sequence). Here the CDR3 reads CATSRELQREQYF. The CDR3 DNA reads TGTGCCACCAGCAGGGAACTTCAGCGCGAGCAGTACTTC.

This clonotype was found many times. The V and J genes are TRBV7-6 and TRBJ2-7, with 9 bases that match TRBD1. The CDR3 runs 14 residues. CDR1 SGHVS and CDR2 FNYEAQ come from the germline V gene. Trimming removed 5 bases from V and 5 bases from J; junction bases left unmatched: 7. CDR3 protein: CASSPTDRGHEQYF. Here the CDR3 DNA reads TGTGCCAGCAGCCCTACGGACAGGGGACACGAGCAGTACTTC.

This clonotype was seen a handful of times. V is TRBV19 and J is TRBJ1-1; D ambiguous. Deletions cut 6 bases from V and 1 base from J, with 15 bases between. This CDR3 region has 15 residues. CDR1 is LNHDA, CDR2 SQIVND, per germline (reference sequence). The CDR3 DNA sequence: TGTGCCAGTAGATATAGCCCAACTACGAACACTGAAGCTTTCTTT. Protein: CASRYSPTTNTEAFF.

As regards this clonotype: The junction departs from germline at one end; a sequencing error may be responsible. V and J are TRBV20-1 and TRBJ1-1; TRBD1 might be the D (5 bases). CDR1 and CDR2 from the germline V gene are DFQATT and SNEGSKA (reference sequence). CDR3 length: 14 residues. The chain's CDR3 is CSAGDSYVSAEAFF. The CDR3 DNA is TGCAGTGCTGGAGACAGCTACGTGAGCGCTGAAGCTTTCTTT.

This clonotype was observed a few times. V and J are TRBV29-1 and TRBJ2-1; 8 bases match TRBD2. The germline CDR1 and CDR2 sequences are SQVTM and ANQGSEA. The CDR3 covers 13 residues. The V segment lost 3 bases and the J segment 8 bases; nucleotides outside the gene matches: 6. In DNA, the CDR3 is TGCAGCGTTGAGGGGACTAGTATCCATGAGCAGTTCTTC. Protein product: CSVEGTSIHEQFF.

This clonotype occurred a few times. The rearrangement joins TRBV12-3 or TRBV12-4 to TRBJ1-1; D not certain. V was trimmed by 2 bases and J by 0 bases, leaving 10 bases between them. This CDR3 region has 15 residues. The CDR3 sequence is CASSLSQTMNTEAFF. The CDR3, as DNA: TGTGCCAGCAGTTTATCCCAGACCATGAACACTGAAGCTTTCTTT.

This clonotype was detected only a few times. The rearrangement links TRBV20-1 to TRBJ2-1; TRBD2 aligns across 9 bases. This CDR3 is 16 amino acids long. CDR1 and CDR2 from the germline V gene are DFQATT and SNEGSKA (reference sequence). The ends lost 1 base at V and 10 bases at J; junction bases unmatched: 14. Here the CDR3 DNA reads TGCAGTGCTAGAGTGGTCGCGGGAGGGCTTCTCCCCGAGCAGTTCTTC. This gives the protein CSARVVAGGLLPEQFF.

The chain uses TRBV7-8 and TRBJ2-1; 12 bases fit TRBD2. V was clipped by 3 bases and J by 7 bases; unmatched bases: 13. The CDR3 sequence is 18 residues long. Per germline, CDR1 SGHVS and CDR2 FQNEAQ. CDR3 DNA sequence: TGTGCCAGCAGCTTCCCTAGCGGGAGGGCGGTTCAGGAGAATGAGCAGTTCTTC. It specifies CASSFPSGRAVQENEQFF. Looking up the rest from reference TRBV7-8 and TRBJ2-1 gives the full variable domain: GAGVSQSPRYKVAKRGQDVALRCDPISGHVSLFWYQQALGQGPEFLTYFQNEAQLDKSGLPSDRFFAERPEGSVSTLKIQRTQQEDSAVYLCASSFPSGRAVQENEQFFGPGTRLTVL.

The DNA of the CDR3 is TGTGCCAGCAGTTTAAGGGCTAAACTGTTTTTT. This codes for CASSLRAKLFF. The J gene is TRBJ1-4, the V gene TRBV28; D call uncertain. The CDR3 is 11 residues long. Trimming took 2 bases from V and 11 from J, leaving 6 bases between them. Germline assignment: CDR1 MDHEN and CDR2 SYDVKM. Together with reference TRBV28 and TRBJ1-4, the CDR3 gives the full variable domain: DVKVTQSSRYLVKRTGEKVFLECVQDMDHENMFWYRQDPGLGLRLIYFSYDVKMKEKGDIPEGYSVSREKKERFSLILESASTNQTSMYLCASSLRAKLFFGSGTQLSVL.